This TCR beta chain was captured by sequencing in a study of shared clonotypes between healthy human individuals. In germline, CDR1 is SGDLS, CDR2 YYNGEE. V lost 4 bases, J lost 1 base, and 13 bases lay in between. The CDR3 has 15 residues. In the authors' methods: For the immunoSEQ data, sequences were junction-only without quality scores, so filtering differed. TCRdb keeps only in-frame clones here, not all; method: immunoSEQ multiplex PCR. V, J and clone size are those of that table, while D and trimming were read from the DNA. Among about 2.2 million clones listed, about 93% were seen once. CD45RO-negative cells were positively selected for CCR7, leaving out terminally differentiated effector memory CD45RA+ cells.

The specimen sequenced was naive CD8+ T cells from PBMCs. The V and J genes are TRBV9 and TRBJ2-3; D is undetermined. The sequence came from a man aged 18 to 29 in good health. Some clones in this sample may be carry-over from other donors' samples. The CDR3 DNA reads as TGTGCCAGCAGCCCCAGACTCCTAGGCACAGATACGCAGTATTTT. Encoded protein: CASSPRLLGTDTQYF.